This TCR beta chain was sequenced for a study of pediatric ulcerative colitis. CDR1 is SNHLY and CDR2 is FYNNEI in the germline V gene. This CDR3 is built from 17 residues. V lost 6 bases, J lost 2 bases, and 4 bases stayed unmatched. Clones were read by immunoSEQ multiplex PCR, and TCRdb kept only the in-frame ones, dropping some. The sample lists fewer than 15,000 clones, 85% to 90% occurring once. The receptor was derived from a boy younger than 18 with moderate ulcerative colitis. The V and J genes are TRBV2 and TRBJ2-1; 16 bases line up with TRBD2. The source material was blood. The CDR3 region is CASRGLAGGGPYNEQFF. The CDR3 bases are TGTGCCAGCAGGGGACTAGCGGGAGGGGGTCCCTACAATGAGCAGTTCTTC.